This TCR beta chain derives from a study of Tregs in tolerant kidney transplant recipients. Whole-study results and caveats: Validation in larger populations is needed because few patients were studied.

There are 16 residues in the CDR3. J was trimmed by 5 bases and V by 0 bases; bases with no gene match: 10. Germline V gives CDR1 GTSNPN, CDR2 SVGIG (reference sequence). Related graft donors supplied nonmyeloablative bone marrow transplants, and mixed chimerism was transient. Clones were read by immunoSEQ multiplex PCR, and TCRdb kept only the in-frame ones, dropping some. The top ten clones hold 3.5% to 4% of a sample with roughly 70,000 clones, 70% to 90% of them seen once. On this clone: Its antigen is as yet unknown.

The sequence was collected from a human patient who received a combined kidney and bone marrow transplant. Some of the T cells might come from the graft donor. V usage is TRBV30 and J usage is TRBJ2-3; 8 nucleotides agree with TRBD2. Here the sequenced sample was CD4+ T cells from blood (PBMCs), taken 6 months after the transplant. CDR3 sequence: CAWSVAVAGWGDTQYF. CDR3 coding DNA: TGTGCCTGGAGTGTGGCGGTAGCGGGGTGGGGAGATACGCAGTATTTT. Based on the CDR3 plus reference TRBV30 and TRBJ2-3, the full variable domain is SQTIHQWPATLVQPVGSPLSLECTVEGTSNPNLYWYRQAAGRGLQLLFYSVGIGQISSEVPQNLSASRPQDRQFILSSKKLLLSDSGFYLCAWSVAVAGWGDTQYFGPGTRLTVL.